In this sample, the clone carrying this TCR beta chain turned up many times. The source of the sample is a study of OX40 agonist ivuxolimab in advanced cancers. Study summary: Aged roughly 20 to 85 with a mean of approximately 57 years, they were almost 85% male.

The length of the CDR3 is 19 residues. Deletions cut 5 bases from V and 6 bases from J, with 26 bases between. Per germline, CDR1 MNHEY and CDR2 SMNVEV (reference sequence). Sequenced by immunoSEQ multiplex PCR; TCRdb stores in-frame clones only, minus some. The sample contains 73,000 or so clones, 82% of which appear only once. Sample: CD4+ or CD8+ T cells sorted from blood, taken in a trial of the OX40 agonist ivuxolimab. The source is an adult with an advanced solid tumor such as melanoma, head and neck, liver or kidney cancer. The chain carries TRBV27 and TRBJ1-6; D unclear. As DNA, the CDR3 is TGTGCCAGCAGTCCCACAGACGGTTTCTTGGGGATCCTTAATTCACCCCTCCACTTT. This encodes CASSPTDGFLGILNSPLHF.